The T cell receptor beta chain described here comes from a study of T cells after yellow fever vaccination. Study-wide results and caveats: Sorted memory cells at day 0 lacked detectable levels of almost all vaccine-responding clonotypes.

The CDR3 has 15 residues. With 2 bases clipped from V and 3 bases from J, the junction kept 3 bases outside the gene matches. Germline-derived CDR1 and CDR2 are SGHRS and YFSETQ. In its sample, this clonotype ranks as medium-sized. Production of TCR cDNA was by 5'RACE template switching, which also added a universal primer site and UMIs. From the 5' RACE reads, TCRdb called clonotypes with MiXCR, one entry per CDR3 protein. This table holds 9,000 to 15,000 distinct CDR3 sequences, 5.8% found once. This sample comprised PBMCs, either bulk or a sorted T-cell subset (CD4+, CD8+, memory, or dextramer-sorted; not recorded which), obtained on the day of the yellow fever booster vaccination. This sequence originates from a man under 40 who received the YFV17D yellow fever vaccine. The chain carries TRBV5-1 and TRBJ2-3, with 10 positions matching TRBD1. The CDR3 sequence is CASSFQGQGTDTQYF. The CDR3 nucleotides read TGCGCCAGCAGCTTCCAGGGACAGGGGACAGATACGCAGTATTTT.